Sequencing of this TCR beta chain was carried out in a study of control samples from healthy donors and cancer patients. The germline gives CDR1 SGHRS, CDR2 YFSETQ. The CDR3 consists of 14 residues. The trim removed 3 bases at V and 7 bases at J, leaving 5 bases unmatched. Generated by immunoSEQ multiplex PCR, the TCRdb table keeps only in-frame clones and is missing some. This repertoire shows roughly 80,000 clones, roughly nine tenths found once; its top ten account for 5.5% to 7%. Sequencing was done on a sample of blood. The origin of this receptor is a man aged 45-65 years in good health. The chain is built from TRBV5-1 and TRBJ1-2, with 11 nucleotides matching TRBD1. The CDR3 protein is CASSWTGGEGGYTF. CDR3 nucleotides: TGCGCCAGCAGCTGGACAGGGGGCGAGGGTGGCTACACCTTC.